The 4 T cell receptor beta chains presented below share a single source sample, sequenced in a study of blood T cell repertoires in COVID-19. Using immunoSEQ multiplex PCR, the repertoire was profiled, and TCRdb retains in-frame clones only, with some absent. Among 390,000 or so clones listed, just over 85% were seen once. The sequencing sample was made of peripheral blood. Source of these receptors: a woman younger than 45 with active or convalescent COVID-19.

The chain links TRBV27 to TRBJ2-6; D is undetermined. V was pared by 6 bases and J by 1 base, with 7 bases between. This CDR3 is built from 14 residues. Germline lookup yields CDR1 MNHEY and CDR2 SMNVEV (reference sequence). The chain's CDR3 is CASSLLSGANVLTF. CDR3 coding DNA: TGTGCCAGCAGCCTTCTTTCTGGGGCCAACGTCCTGACTTTC.

V usage is TRBV5-1 and J usage is TRBJ1-1; 8 nucleotides line up with TRBD1. The V gene's germline CDR1 is SGHRS and CDR2 YFSETQ. The CDR3 loop spans 15 amino acids. Losses at the gene ends were 4 bases for V and 4 bases for J; bases not matched to a gene: 9. The CDR3 coding sequence is TGCGCCAGCAGCCAGGGGGCGTTTTCAGGCACTGAAGCTTTCTTT. It encodes CASSQGAFSGTEAFF.

The V and J genes are TRBV6-4 and TRBJ2-1; the D gene is possibly TRBD1 (6 bases). Germline V gene data show CDR1 as MRHNA and CDR2 as SNTAGT. The CDR3 is 13 residues long. Deletions cut 2 bases from V and 9 bases from J, with 11 bases between. The CDR3 is CASSDTGLLEQFF. DNA for the CDR3: TGTGCCAGCAGTGACACAGGGTTGCTTGAGCAGTTCTTC.

The V gene is TRBV6-1, the J gene TRBJ2-1, with TRBD2 matching 11 bases. The germline CDR1 and CDR2 sequences are MNHNS and SASEGT. This CDR3 region has 20 residues. Losses at the gene ends were 4 bases for V and 3 bases for J; bases not matched to a gene: 17. CDR3 in amino acids: CASSGQLDPTSGNIYNEQFF. The CDR3 DNA reads as TGTGCCAGCAGTGGACAACTCGACCCGACTAGCGGGAACATCTACAATGAGCAGTTCTTC.